The subject of this entry is one TCR beta chain. No antigen is known for it. The source of the sample is a study of blood T cells in healthy people across ages. The germline V gene encodes CDR1 SGHTA and CDR2 FQGNSA. Deletions cut 4 bases from V and 4 bases from J, with 16 bases between. The CDR3 is made up of 15 amino acids. Aged roughly 6 to 100, donors were systemically healthy Caucasians from Russia. It was with a sample-barcoded 5' primer and a J-beta primer mix that a second PCR of roughly 6 to 12 cycles was run. Using its own MiXCR run on the 5' RACE reads, TCRdb lists one record per CDR3 protein. The profile shows more than 750,000 distinct CDR3 sequences, about 28% of them singletons. Study-wide points: Unsorted PBMC input precluded a conclusive naive versus antigen-experienced comparison.

The same data also went into a second study, on T cells of mothers and their children. Per that paper: The extracted RNA was employed in its entirety for cDNA synthesis, at around 1.4 ug per 15 ul. Per child, around 3 million TCR beta CDR3 reads were obtained, against over 8 million per mother.

The V gene is TRBV7-2, the J gene TRBJ1-2, with D hard to call. This receptor was obtained from a woman in her 40s in good health. The sample consisted of blood. The CDR3 here is CASSSQAGLIYGYTF. In DNA form, the CDR3 reads TGTGCCAGCAGCTCTCAAGCCGGACTGATCTATGGCTACACCTTC.